The 16 T cell receptor beta chains in this list originate from one sample, sequenced in a study of shared clonotypes between healthy human individuals. This table comes from immunoSEQ multiplex PCR, and its TCRdb copy is limited to in-frame clones, with some not included. The data hold approximately 2.4 million clones, with under 97% observed a single time. Sequencing used naive CD4+ T cells sorted from blood. As for subset: CD45RA+ positively selected. Receptors were obtained from a man aged 18 to 30 in good health.

The chain has TRBV5-1 and TRBJ2-3; perhaps TRBD2 as D (6 bases). V was cut by 4 bases and J by 4 bases, with 16 bases left in between. The CDR3 is made up of 15 amino acids. Per germline, CDR1 SGHRS and CDR2 YFSETQ. In DNA, the CDR3 is TGCGCCAGCAGCCTCTCCGGGGGTGGAGCAGATACGCAGTATTTT. Residues: CASSLSGGGADTQYF.

The CDR3 coding sequence is TGTGCCAGCAGCTCGATCGAAATCACAGATACGCAGTATTTT. Its translation: CASSSIEITDTQYF. The chain recombines TRBV11-2 with TRBJ2-3, with D hard to call. V gave up 4 bases and J gave up 2 bases, with 10 bases separating them. In germline, CDR1 is SGHAT, CDR2 FQNNGV. This CDR3 is 14 amino acids long.

This chain links TRBV29-1 with TRBJ2-3; D gene ambiguous. V was clipped by 5 bases and J by 0 bases, with 12 bases between them. The germline V gene encodes CDR1 SQVTM and CDR2 ANQGSEA. The CDR3 runs 14 residues. The DNA of the CDR3 is TGCAGCGTTATGGGGTTGGGTAGCACAGATACGCAGTATTTT. Translation: CSVMGLGSTDTQYF.

V and J are TRBV5-1 and TRBJ2-3; D is unclear. Germline assignment: CDR1 SGHRS and CDR2 YFSETQ. The ends were cut back, 0 bases at V and 6 bases at J, with 11 bases in the middle. CDR3 length equals 14 residues. CDR3 coding DNA: TGCGCCAGCAGCTTGGCATCGGCTAGGGATACGCAGTATTTT. Translating it yields CASSLASARDTQYF.

The chain uses TRBV2 and TRBJ1-3; 7 nucleotides agree with TRBD1. V dropped 6 bases and J dropped 1; count of bases not matched to a gene: 6. This CDR3 is built from 15 residues. Germline V gene sequence: CDR1 SNHLY, CDR2 FYNNEI. The CDR3 is CASRGQDSSGNTIYF. The CDR3 region has the DNA TGTGCCAGCAGAGGACAGGATTCTTCTGGAAACACCATATATTTT.

The J gene is TRBJ2-7, the V gene TRBV7-9, with 10 bases fitting TRBD2. Trimming removed 1 base from V and 5 bases from J; junction bases left unmatched: 8. This CDR3 comprises 16 residues. Germline V lookup: CDR1 SEHNR, CDR2 FQNEAQ (reference sequence). The CDR3 DNA follows: TGTGCCAGCAGCTTAGGAGTGGCCCTAGCGGGAGACGAGCAGTACTTC. This codes for CASSLGVALAGDEQYF. Looking up the rest from reference TRBV7-9 and TRBJ2-7 gives the full variable domain: DTGVSQNPRHKITKRGQNVTFRCDPISEHNRLYWYRQTLGQGPEFLTYFQNEAQLEKSRLLSDRFSAERPKGSFSTLEIQRTEQGDSAMYLCASSLGVALAGDEQYFGPGTRLTVT.

V gene TRBV6-6 combines with J gene TRBJ2-5, with 8 bases fitting TRBD2. The CDR3 is made up of 15 amino acids. Germline assignment: CDR1 MNHNY and CDR2 SVGAGI (reference sequence). V trimming: 0 bases; J trimming: 1 base; junction bases outside the gene matches: 1. CDR3: CASSYSLAAQETQYF. In nucleotides, the CDR3 is TGTGCCAGCAGTTACTCACTAGCGGCCCAAGAGACCCAGTACTTC.

V gene TRBV18 combines with J gene TRBJ2-5; D is undetermined. Trimming stripped 3 bases from V and 2 bases from J, with 13 bases between. Germline V gene lookup returns CDR1 KGHSH and CDR2 LQKENI. The CDR3 extends over 15 amino acids. The CDR3 reads CASSPSWAQQETQYF. CDR3 bases: TGTGCCAGCTCACCTAGTTGGGCCCAACAAGAGACCCAGTACTTC. The whole variable domain, remainder taken from reference TRBV18 and TRBJ2-5, is NAGVMQNPRHLVRRRGQEARLRCSPMKGHSHVYWYRQLPEEGLKFMVYLQKENIIDESGMPKERFSAEFPKEGPSILRIQQVVRGDSAAYFCASSPSWAQQETQYFGPGTRLLVL.

The chain has TRBV28 and TRBJ2-2; D gene ambiguous. The V end lost 5 bases, the J end lost 3 bases, and 13 bases lay between the germline ends. Looked up from germline, CDR1 is MDHEN and CDR2 is SYDVKM. The CDR3 covers 15 residues. CDR3 bases: TGTGCCAGCAGTAAAGACTGGGCCCACACCGGGGAGCTGTTTTTT. Protein sequence: CASSKDWAHTGELFF.

This clone was found once. Distinct nucleotide sequences in the sample also encode this CDR3. This chain uses TRBV5-4 with TRBJ2-5; possible D gene TRBD2, 6 bases. This CDR3 has 14 residues. Germline-derived CDR1 and CDR2 are SGHNT and YYREEE (reference sequence). Deletions cut 4 bases from V and 5 bases from J, with 15 bases between. As DNA, the CDR3 is TGTGCCAGCAGCCTCGGAGGGACGGGGGAGACCCAGTACTTC. Encoded protein: CASSLGGTGETQYF.

In this sample, this clone turned up once. Within the sample, other DNA sequences also encode this same CDR3. This chain joins TRBV5-1 and TRBJ2-2; 13 bases are shared with TRBD2. The CDR3 contains 15 residues. The V and J ends lost 4 bases and 3 bases, in that order; junction bases with no gene match: 0. Germline CDR1 SGHRS, CDR2 YFSETQ. The CDR3 region is CASSGLAGDTGELFF. As DNA, the CDR3 is TGCGCCAGCAGCGGACTAGCGGGGGACACCGGGGAGCTGTTTTTT.

This chain links TRBV30 with TRBJ2-1; 7 bases fit TRBD2. Looked up from germline, CDR1 is GTSNPN and CDR2 is SVGIG (reference sequence). V shed 3 bases, J shed 4 bases, and the junction held 3 bases outside the gene matches. This CDR3 is built from 13 residues. The CDR3 DNA reads as TGTGCCTGGAGCGGGAGGTTATACAATGAGCAGTTCTTC. Translated: CAWSGRLYNEQFF.

The chain joins TRBV11-2 to TRBJ2-3; TRBD2 matches at 10 bases. With 3 bases clipped from V and 2 bases from J, the junction kept 5 bases outside the gene matches. The CDR3 length is 16 residues. Germline CDR1 reads SGHAT; CDR2 reads FQNNGV. The CDR3 DNA sequence: TGTGCCAGCAGCTTTACTAGCGGGACTAACACAGATACGCAGTATTTT. Protein: CASSFTSGTNTDTQYF.

The rearrangement joins TRBV7-2 to TRBJ1-5; 10 nucleotides align to TRBD1. V shed 4 bases, J shed 5 bases, and the junction held 2 bases outside the gene matches. The germline gives CDR1 SGHTA, CDR2 FQGNSA. The CDR3 runs to 14 residues. The CDR3 reads CASSSGQGHQPQHF. The DNA for the CDR3 is TGTGCCAGCAGCTCGGGACAGGGGCATCAGCCCCAGCATTTT.

This chain connects TRBV6-1 to TRBJ2-7; 7 bases line up with TRBD2. CDR3 length equals 16 residues. Germline lookup yields CDR1 MNHNS and CDR2 SASEGT. After removal of 4 bases from V and 2 bases from J, the junction contained 11 bases not matched to a gene. CDR3 nucleotides: TGTGCCAGCAGTGCCCTTCCCCGGGAGGAAACCTACGAGCAGTACTTC. It yields the protein CASSALPREETYEQYF.

J is TRBJ2-7 and V is TRBV5-1, with TRBD1 as a possible D gene (6 bases). CDR1 is SGHRS, CDR2 YFSETQ, per germline. The CDR3 covers 15 residues. Trimming left V 4 bases short and J 7 bases short, with 21 bases between. In DNA, the CDR3 is TGCGCCAGCAGCGAAGGACAGCCATTTGGGGATGAGCAGTACTTC. Translation gives CASSEGQPFGDEQYF.